This T cell receptor beta chain was sequenced for a study of T cell repertoires in cytomegalovirus infection. Study-wide background: TCR beta signatures that were public indicated CMV infection and matching HLA type.

This clonotype came up many times. The target antigen is unknown. TCRdb ran MiXCR on the reads and lists one entry per CDR3 protein. The sample shows around 190,000 distinct CDR3 sequences, about 15% of them seen only once. Study-wide results and caveats: CMV-specific HLA-C-restricted TCR beta clonotypes dominated the ex vivo response. Summed frequency of shared TCR beta families picked out CMV carriers who also had the relevant HLA.

CDR3 length: 14 residues. Between the trimmed V and J ends, which lost 1 base and 1 base, there was a span of 8 bases. Germline lookup yields CDR1 SGHTA and CDR2 FQGNSA. The clonotype was recovered from a human donor in good health (CMV status not recorded). Some clones in this sample may be carry-over from other donors' samples. Sequencing used PBMCs. The chain couples TRBV7-2 to TRBJ2-7; D is uncertain. The CDR3 coding sequence is TGTGCCAGCAGCTTAGGACGTCGTTCCTACGAGCAGTACTTC. Translated: CASSLGRRSYEQYF.